Each of the 24 T cell receptor beta chains below was sequenced from the same sample in a study of T-cell reconstitution after alpha-beta-depleted transplantation in children. Unique molecular identifiers were used in preparing the TCRbeta library. TCRdb reprocessed the PCR reads with MiXCR, giving one entry per CDR3 protein. The sample has fewer than 700,000 distinct CDR3 sequences; approximately 22% are singletons. Sequences were derived from PBMCs, mostly from graft donor cells, sampled 360 days after TCRalphabeta/CD19-depleted stem cell transplant. These receptor sequences come from a boy under three years old who had a stem cell transplant for acute myeloid leukemia, so the T cells may come from the graft donor.

The chain carries TRBV30 and TRBJ2-7; 9 bases align to TRBD1. The CDR3 has 15 residues. In germline, CDR1 is GTSNPN, CDR2 SVGIG (reference sequence). V shed 0 bases and J 4 bases; nucleotides not matched to a gene: 7. CDR3 sequence reads: CAWSVETGGFYEQYF. The CDR3 DNA follows: TGTGCCTGGAGTGTAGAGACAGGGGGATTTTACGAGCAGTACTTC. Full variable domain (outside the CDR3, taken from reference TRBV30 and TRBJ2-7): SQTIHQWPATLVQPVGSPLSLECTVEGTSNPNLYWYRQAAGRGLQLLFYSVGIGQISSEVPQNLSASRPQDRQFILSSKKLLLSDSGFYLCAWSVETGGFYEQYFGPGTRLTVT.

This clonotype was detected many times. J is TRBJ2-1 and V is TRBV28; 13 bases map to TRBD2. The J segment lost 2 bases and the V segment lost 5 bases, leaving 3 bases of the junction unmatched. The CDR3 is made up of 16 amino acids. Per the germline V gene, CDR1 is MDHEN and CDR2 is SYDVKM. The CDR3 sequence is CASSPGLAGAYNEQFF. CDR3 in DNA: TGTGCCAGCAGTCCCGGACTAGCGGGGGCCTACAATGAGCAGTTCTTC.

The chain has TRBV4-3 and TRBJ2-5; possibly TRBD2 for D (7 bases). This CDR3 has 19 residues. The germline V gene encodes CDR1 LGHNA and CDR2 YSLEER. Trimming cost V 1 base and J 9 bases, with 30 bases left between them. CDR3 DNA: TGCGCCAGCAGCCAAGTTTCCCAAGGGGGGGACGCCCCCCCTAGGGCCCAGTACTTC. Amino acid sequence: CASSQVSQGGDAPPRAQYF.

This clonotype has more than one count but fewer than ten. The chain employs TRBV20-1 and TRBJ1-1; D is ambiguous. Germline assignment: CDR1 DFQATT and CDR2 SNEGSKA (reference sequence). CDR3 length equals 18 residues. V was pared by 1 base and J by 0 bases, with 21 bases between. The CDR3 loop is CSARGRGIYEGMNTEAFF. CDR3 nucleotides: TGCAGTGCTAGAGGACGCGGGATTTACGAGGGAATGAACACTGAAGCTTTCTTT.

The chain is built from TRBV12-3 or TRBV12-4 and TRBJ2-2, with TRBD2 matching 7 bases. The junction had 10 bases not matched to a gene; V was cut back by 8 bases and J by 4 bases. The CDR3 extends over 15 amino acids. CDR3 sequence (DNA): TGTGCCAGCGACAGACTAGCAGGGCCCACCGGGGAGCTGTTTTTT. Its protein is CASDRLAGPTGELFF.

The rearrangement uses TRBV3-1 and TRBJ2-2; D gene unclear. The CDR3 covers 16 residues. Trimming left V 1 base short and J 8 bases short, with 17 bases between. CDR1 and CDR2 (germline): LGHDT, YNNKEL (reference sequence). The CDR3, as DNA: TGTGCCAGCAGCCAAGTATCCCGGGCCCCCACTGGGGAGCTGTTTTTT. Translation: CASSQVSRAPTGELFF.

Here the CDR3 reads CASSQGTSDEQFF. The CDR3 nucleotides read TGTGCCAGCAGTCAGGGGACTAGCGATGAGCAGTTCTTC. The V and J genes are TRBV27 and TRBJ2-1; 10 bases align to TRBD2. CDR3 size: 13 residues. V gave up 5 bases and J gave up 8 bases; unmatched junction bases: 3. Per germline, CDR1 MNHEY and CDR2 SMNVEV (reference sequence).

There are many counts of this clonotype. The chain employs TRBV20-1 and TRBJ2-3; 9 bases are shared with TRBD2. CDR3 length: 15 residues. V dropped 0 bases and J dropped 0; count of bases not matched to a gene: 1. CDR1 and CDR2 (germline): DFQATT, SNEGSKA (reference sequence). This chain's CDR3 is CSARDSGGSTDTQYF. The CDR3 DNA reads TGCAGTGCTAGAGATAGCGGGGGAAGCACAGATACGCAGTATTTT.

The rearrangement links TRBV7-6 to TRBJ2-7, with D possibly being TRBD2 (5 bases). Trimming cost V 2 bases and J 0 bases, with 8 bases left between them. The CDR3 is 14 residues long. In germline, CDR1 is SGHVS, CDR2 FNYEAQ. In DNA form, the CDR3 reads TGTGCCAGCAGCTTATGGGAGAACTCCTACGAGCAGTACTTC. This gives the protein CASSLWENSYEQYF.

In this sample, this clonotype turned up a few times. This chain connects TRBV4-3 to TRBJ2-1, with D perhaps given as TRBD1 or TRBD2 (6 bases each). With 3 bases removed from V and 6 bases from J, the gap between germline ends came to 18 bases. Germline V gene sequence: CDR1 LGHNA, CDR2 YSLEER. The CDR3 covers 16 residues. The CDR3 here is CASSQETGALRNEQFF. The CDR3 coding sequence is TGCGCCAGCAGCCAGGAAACGGGGGCCTTACGCAATGAGCAGTTCTTC.

This clonotype has more than one count but fewer than ten. This chain uses TRBV7-2 with TRBJ1-2; D unclear. The CDR3 is made up of 17 amino acids. Germline V lookup: CDR1 SGHTA, CDR2 FQGNSA. Trimming cost V 2 bases and J 7 bases, with 23 bases left between them. The CDR3 loop is CASSLTSAYGESGGYTF. As DNA, the CDR3 is TGTGCCAGCAGCTTAACATCGGCGTACGGGGAATCGGGTGGCTACACCTTC.

CDR3 sequence (DNA): TGTGCCAGCAGTAGGACAGGGGTTCAGCCCCAGCATTTT. Its translation is CASSRTGVQPQHF. This rearrangement joins TRBV5-6 to TRBJ1-5; 9 bases line up with TRBD1. CDR1 SGHDT and CDR2 YYEEEE come from the germline V gene. The CDR3 totals 13 residues. After removal of 5 bases from V and 6 bases from J, the junction contained 3 bases not matched to a gene.

This clonotype was picked up many times. The chain combines TRBV12-3 or TRBV12-4 with TRBJ2-2; unclear D gene. Trimming pared 6 bases from V and 5 bases from J, leaving 10 bases between. This CDR3 is 13 amino acids long. DNA for the CDR3: TGTGCCAGCAGCCCCGCTCCAACCGGGGAGCTGTTTTTT. Its protein is CASSPAPTGELFF.

This chain uses TRBV11-2 with TRBJ2-7; D is unclear. The germline V and J ends were trimmed by 5 bases and 3 bases, with 14 bases remaining between them. The germline V gene encodes CDR1 SGHAT and CDR2 FQNNGV. This CDR3 has 14 amino acids. In DNA form, the CDR3 reads TGTGCCAGCAGCCCCTTAGGCGGCGGCTACGAGCAGTACTTC. It yields the protein CASSPLGGGYEQYF. The full variable domain, in which reference TRBV11-2 and TRBJ2-7 provide the parts outside the CDR3, is EAGVAQSPRYKIIEKRQSVAFWCNPISGHATLYWYQQILGQGPKLLIQFQNNGVVDDSQLPKDRFSAERLKGVDSTLKIQPAKLEDSAVYLCASSPLGGGYEQYFGPGTRLTVT.

This clonotype was detected a few times. The V call is TRBV19, the J call TRBJ2-7, with a possible D match to TRBD2 (6 bases). The CDR3 consists of 15 residues. The V end was cut by 5 bases, the J end by 3 bases, with 17 bases between. The germline CDR1 and CDR2 sequences are LNHDA and SQIVND (reference sequence). DNA of the CDR3: TGTGCCAGTAGTCCTTGGGGAGGTTCCGACTACGAGCAGTACTTC. Its translation: CASSPWGGSDYEQYF. Together with reference TRBV19 and TRBJ2-7, the CDR3 gives the full variable domain: DGGITQSPKYLFRKEGQNVTLSCEQNLNHDAMYWYRQDPGQGLRLIYYSQIVNDFQKGDIAEGYSVSREKKESFPLTVTSAQKNPTAFYLCASSPWGGSDYEQYFGPGTRLTVT.

DNA for the CDR3: TGTGCCAGCAGCAACCGGGAGAGAGGTGGGCAGTTCTTC. This translates into CASSNRERGGQFF. V and J are TRBV7-8 and TRBJ2-1, with D possibly TRBD2 on 6 matching bases. The CDR3 extends over 13 amino acids. Germline CDR1 and CDR2: SGHVS and FQNEAQ. The V end lost 5 bases, the J end lost 12 bases, and 17 bases lay between the germline ends.

The CDR3 sequence is CASSTRTSGTDTQYF. The CDR3, as DNA: TGTGCCAGCAGCACTCGGACTAGCGGCACAGATACGCAGTATTTT. The rearrangement joins TRBV7-9 to TRBJ2-3, with 9 bases identical to TRBD2. The germline gives CDR1 SEHNR, CDR2 FQNEAQ (reference sequence). With 5 bases clipped from V and 1 base from J, the junction kept 4 bases outside the gene matches. This CDR3 comprises 15 residues.

This clonotype was counted ten times or more. The CDR3 region is CASSPPPGYVNTEAFF. As DNA, the CDR3 is TGTGCCAGCAGTCCTCCACCGGGGTACGTGAACACTGAAGCTTTCTTT. The chain combines TRBV27 with TRBJ1-1; D not resolved. The CDR3 length is 16 residues. Germline values: CDR1 MNHEY, CDR2 SMNVEV (reference sequence). Trimming cost V 5 bases and J 0 bases, with 16 bases left between them.

This chain links TRBV5-1 with TRBJ2-1; unclear D gene. Trimming cost V 4 bases and J 13 bases, with 18 bases left between them. The CDR3 sequence is 13 residues long. Germline assignment: CDR1 SGHRS and CDR2 YFSETQ. CDR3: CASSPPEGRKQFF. CDR3 nucleotide sequence: TGCGCCAGCAGCCCGCCGGAAGGACGAAAACAGTTCTTC.

This clonotype showed up just a few times. The V gene is TRBV9, the J gene TRBJ1-1, with 11 bases lining up with TRBD1. CDR1 is SGDLS and CDR2 is YYNGEE in the germline V gene. Trimming at V came to 3 bases and at J to 0 bases, leaving 7 bases not matched to a gene. The CDR3 loop spans 17 amino acids. The CDR3 bases are TGTGCCAGCAGCGGGACAGGGGGCCCTCATTTGAACACTGAAGCTTTCTTT. The encoded protein is CASSGTGGPHLNTEAFF.

This clonotype was counted only a few times. J is TRBJ1-5 and V is TRBV10-3; D call uncertain. The CDR3 extends over 13 amino acids. In germline, CDR1 is ENHRY, CDR2 SYGVKD. Trimming took 2 bases from V and 7 from J, leaving 9 bases between them. As DNA, the CDR3 is TGTGCCATCAGTGAGGGACGGGAACAGCCCCAGCATTTT. As protein: CAISEGREQPQHF.

V gene TRBV28 combines with J gene TRBJ2-7; 9 bases are a match to TRBD1. The CDR3 spans 14 residues. V dropped 3 bases and J dropped 6; count of bases not matched to a gene: 6. CDR1 and CDR2 from the germline V gene are MDHEN and SYDVKM. The CDR3 here is CASSLRDRVIEQYF. Written as DNA, the CDR3 is TGTGCCAGCAGTTTGAGGGACAGGGTTATCGAGCAGTACTTC.

This clonotype was detected many times. This rearrangement joins TRBV21-1 to TRBJ2-5; the table's D call, TRBD2, has no DNA check behind it. TRBV21-1 is given as a pseudogene. The CDR3 is 19 residues long. The CDR3 protein is CASNNFPGRAGRRQETQYF. Written as DNA, the CDR3 is TGTGCCAGCAACAATTTCCCGGGACGGGCAGGGAGGAGGCAAGAGACCCAGTACTTC.

This chain links TRBV7-2 with TRBJ2-7, with D possibly being TRBD2 (7 bases). Germline V gives CDR1 SGHTA, CDR2 FQGNSA. V lost 2 bases and J lost 7, with 18 bases in between. This CDR3 has 15 amino acids. CDR3 sequence reads: CASSLRSGGAGEQYF. The DNA for the CDR3 is TGTGCCAGCAGCTTAAGGTCTGGGGGGGCTGGAGAGCAGTACTTC. Full variable domain (rest looked up from reference TRBV7-2 and TRBJ2-7): GAGVSQSPSNKVTEKGKDVELRCDPISGHTALYWYRQSLGQGLEFLIYFQGNSAPDKSGLPSDRFSAERTGGSVSTLTIQRTQQEDSAVYLCASSLRSGGAGEQYFGPGTRLTVT.